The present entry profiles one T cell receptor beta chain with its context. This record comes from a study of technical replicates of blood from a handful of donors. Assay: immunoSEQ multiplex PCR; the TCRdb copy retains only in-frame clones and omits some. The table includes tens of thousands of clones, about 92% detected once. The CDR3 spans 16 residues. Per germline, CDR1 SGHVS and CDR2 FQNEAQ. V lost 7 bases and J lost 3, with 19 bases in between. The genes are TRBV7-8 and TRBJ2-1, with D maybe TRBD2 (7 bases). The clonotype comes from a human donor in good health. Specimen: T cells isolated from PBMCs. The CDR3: CASTPKPGGVYNEQFF. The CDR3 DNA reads TGTGCCAGCACCCCCAAGCCGGGGGGCGTCTACAATGAGCAGTTCTTC.